The clone carrying this T cell receptor (beta chain) was detected only a few times. Its antigen remains unknown. The data stem from a study of CD8 T cells in ankylosing spondylitis. Overall study results and limits: Seemingly distinctive of ankylosing spondylitis blood was a TCR beta motif formed by eight highly homologous variants. Disease-linked clones were reportedly significantly enriched in matched ankylosing spondylitis synovial fluid.

TCRdb processed the 5' RACE reads anew with MiXCR; each CDR3 protein has one entry. Of 250,000 or so distinct CDR3 sequences in the sample, about 10% were seen once. The V gene lost 0 bases and the J gene lost 1 base, with 6 bases spanning the gap. This CDR3 has 14 amino acids. Germline loops: CDR1 SGDLS, CDR2 YYNGEE. The origin of this receptor is a male donor with ankylosing spondylitis or in good health (not recorded which). Input material: blood, either unsorted or a sorted T cell fraction (not recorded which). This rearrangement joins TRBV9 to TRBJ2-3, with D uncertain. CDR3 coding DNA: TGTGCCAGCAGCGTAGATTTGGGCACAGATACGCAGTATTTT. Its protein is CASSVDLGTDTQYF.